A selection of T cell receptor beta chains follows, all from one sample in a study of T cell changes during pregnancy in multiple sclerosis. Method: immunoSEQ multiplex PCR; TCRdb's copy keeps in-frame clones and lacks some. The table lists tens of thousands of clones, 94% of them singletons. The material was CD4+ T cells from peripheral blood mononuclear cells, obtained in the second trimester of pregnancy. Receptor source: a female donor with multiple sclerosis, enrolled in a pregnancy study. Both conserved end residues are part of each CDR3. Each record gives: CDR3 protein, V gene, J gene, clone size. A row's size may be missing; if present it is once, few, many or a size class.

cdr3_aa: CASRRRQGANGYTF
v_call: TRBV5-4
j_call: TRBJ1-2
clone_size: .

cdr3_aa: CASSQQKTGIRYEQYF
v_call: TRBV4-2
j_call: TRBJ2-7
clone_size: .

cdr3_aa: CASSLGLAGQETQYF
v_call: TRBV7-3
j_call: TRBJ2-5
clone_size: .

cdr3_aa: CASSGGQGEAYEQYF
v_call: TRBV2
j_call: TRBJ2-7
clone_size: .

cdr3_aa: CSTFDRDPGELFF
v_call: TRBV29-1
j_call: TRBJ2-2
clone_size: few

cdr3_aa: CASSPMSGGNTGELFF
v_call: TRBV5-4
j_call: TRBJ2-2
clone_size: .

cdr3_aa: CASSPGVRDTDTQYF
v_call: TRBV11-3
j_call: TRBJ2-3
clone_size: once

cdr3_aa: CASSPGGGQGTDTQYF
v_call: TRBV23-1
j_call: TRBJ2-3
clone_size: .

cdr3_aa: CAWSVRGSTDTQYF
v_call: TRBV30
j_call: TRBJ2-3
clone_size: .

cdr3_aa: CASSDIVVWPKNIQYF
v_call: TRBV10-2
j_call: TRBJ2-4
clone_size: .

cdr3_aa: CASRMEGAAYTEAFF
v_call: TRBV19
j_call: TRBJ1-1
clone_size: .

cdr3_aa: CAWSAERHYEQYF
v_call: TRBV30
j_call: TRBJ2-7
clone_size: once

cdr3_aa: CASSPTGVGNTIYF
v_call: TRBV19
j_call: TRBJ1-3
clone_size: once

cdr3_aa: CASSPRGQGRGYGYTF
v_call: TRBV18
j_call: TRBJ1-2
clone_size: .

cdr3_aa: CAISGGPTSGVTYEQYF
v_call: TRBV10-3
j_call: TRBJ2-7
clone_size: .

cdr3_aa: CASSSRLGGAGDEQYF
v_call: TRBV13
j_call: TRBJ2-7
clone_size: .

cdr3_aa: CASSPTASGGAKNIQYF
v_call: TRBV18
j_call: TRBJ2-4
clone_size: .

cdr3_aa: CASGQIPYQPQHF
v_call: TRBV6-5
j_call: TRBJ1-5
clone_size: .

cdr3_aa: CASSFSGTGYNEQFF
v_call: TRBV9
j_call: TRBJ2-1
clone_size: .

cdr3_aa: CASSLMGQGSPLHF
v_call: TRBV5-4
j_call: TRBJ1-6
clone_size: .

cdr3_aa: CSVATRDKHSGANVLTF
v_call: TRBV29-1
j_call: TRBJ2-6
clone_size: .

cdr3_aa: CASSYRTTASGYTF
v_call: TRBV6-5
j_call: TRBJ1-2
clone_size: .